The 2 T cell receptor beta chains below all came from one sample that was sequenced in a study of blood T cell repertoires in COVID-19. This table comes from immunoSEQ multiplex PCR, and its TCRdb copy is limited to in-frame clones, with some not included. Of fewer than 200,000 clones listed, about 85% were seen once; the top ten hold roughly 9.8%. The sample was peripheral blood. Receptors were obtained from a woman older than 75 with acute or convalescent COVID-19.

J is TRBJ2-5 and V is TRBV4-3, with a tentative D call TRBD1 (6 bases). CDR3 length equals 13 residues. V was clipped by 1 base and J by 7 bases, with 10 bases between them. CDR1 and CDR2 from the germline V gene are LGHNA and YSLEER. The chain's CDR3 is CASSQAAQGTQYF. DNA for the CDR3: TGCGCCAGCAGCCAAGCGGCACAGGGGACCCAGTACTTC.

The CDR3 DNA follows: TGTGCCAGTTCGGGCGGGGGCCCAACCTACGAGCAGTACTTC. Translated, it gives CASSGGGPTYEQYF. This rearrangement joins TRBV19 to TRBJ2-7, with a possible D match to TRBD2 (7 bases). Germline V gives CDR1 LNHDA, CDR2 SQIVND (reference sequence). V shed 8 bases and J shed 2 bases, with 16 bases lying between them. This CDR3 contains 14 residues.